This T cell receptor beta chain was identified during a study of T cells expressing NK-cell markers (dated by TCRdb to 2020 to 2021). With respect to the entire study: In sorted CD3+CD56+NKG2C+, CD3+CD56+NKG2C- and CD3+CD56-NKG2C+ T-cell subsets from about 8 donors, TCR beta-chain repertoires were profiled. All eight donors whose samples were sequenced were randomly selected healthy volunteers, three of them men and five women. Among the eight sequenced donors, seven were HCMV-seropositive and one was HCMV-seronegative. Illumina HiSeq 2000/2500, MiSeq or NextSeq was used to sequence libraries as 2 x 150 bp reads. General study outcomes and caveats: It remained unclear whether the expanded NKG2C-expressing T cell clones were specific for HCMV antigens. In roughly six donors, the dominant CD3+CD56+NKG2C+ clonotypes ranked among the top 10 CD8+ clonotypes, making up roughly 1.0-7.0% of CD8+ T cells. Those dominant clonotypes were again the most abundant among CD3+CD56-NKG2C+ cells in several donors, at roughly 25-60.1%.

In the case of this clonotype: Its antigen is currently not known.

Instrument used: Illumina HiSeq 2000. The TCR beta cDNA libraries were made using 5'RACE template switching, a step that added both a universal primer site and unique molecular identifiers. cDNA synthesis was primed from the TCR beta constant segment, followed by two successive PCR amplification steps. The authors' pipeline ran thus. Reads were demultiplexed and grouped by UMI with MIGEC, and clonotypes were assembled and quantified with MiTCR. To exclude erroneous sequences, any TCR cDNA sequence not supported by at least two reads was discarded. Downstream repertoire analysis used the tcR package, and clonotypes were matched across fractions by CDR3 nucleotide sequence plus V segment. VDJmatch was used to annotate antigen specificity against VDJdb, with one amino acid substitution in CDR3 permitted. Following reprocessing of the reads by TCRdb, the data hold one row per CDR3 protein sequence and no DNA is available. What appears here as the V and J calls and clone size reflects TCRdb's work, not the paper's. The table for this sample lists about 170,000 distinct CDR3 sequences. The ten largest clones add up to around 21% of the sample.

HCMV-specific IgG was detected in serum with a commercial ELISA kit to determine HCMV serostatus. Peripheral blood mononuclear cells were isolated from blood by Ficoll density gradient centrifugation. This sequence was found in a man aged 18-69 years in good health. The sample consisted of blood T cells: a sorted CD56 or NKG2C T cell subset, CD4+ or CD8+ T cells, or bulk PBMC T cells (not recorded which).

Here the CDR3 is given as CASSKISGGLSYEQYF. The chain uses TRBV7-9 and TRBJ2-7; the TRBD2 assignment by TCRdb is unverifiable without DNA. From the germline V gene (reference sequence), CDR1 is SEHNR and CDR2 is FQNEAQ. Inclusive of the bounding cysteine and phenylalanine, the CDR3 is 16 residues long. Nucleotide data are not available. The full variable domain, completed from the reference TRBV7-9 and TRBJ2-7 proteins outside the CDR3, reads DTGVSQNPRHKITKRGQNVTFRCDPISEHNRLYWYRQTLGQGPEFLTYFQNEAQLEKSRLLSDRFSAERPKGSFSTLEIQRTEQGDSAMYLCASSKISGGLSYEQYFGPGTRLTVT.